This T cell receptor (beta chain) was found in a study of T cells after yellow fever vaccination. Study-level information: Where fractions had low cell numbers, libraries were prepared from them with the SMART-Seq v4 Ultra Low Input RNA kit.

TCRdb independently ran MiXCR on the 5' RACE reads; one entry per CDR3 protein. The table includes some 120,000 distinct CDR3 sequences, about 8.4% detected once. Trimming removed 8 bases from V and 0 bases from J, with 11 bases in between. The CDR3 loop spans 13 amino acids. Germline V gene data show CDR1 as SNHLY and CDR2 as FYNNEI. Study-wide points: CD4 and CD8 compartments shared a small share of clonotypes, likely from convergent recombination.

As concerns this clonotype: What it binds is not known.

The sample was CD8+ T cells sorted from PBMCs, taken on the day of the yellow fever booster vaccination. This sequence was found in a man aged 18-30 years who received the YFV17D yellow fever vaccine. The J gene is TRBJ2-7, the V gene TRBV2; D is uncertain. The chain's CDR3 is CASQRTSSYEQYF. CDR3 nucleotides: TGTGCCAGCCAAAGGACGTCCTCCTACGAGCAGTACTTC. Variable domain in full (rest from reference TRBV2 and TRBJ2-7): EPEVTQTPSHQVTQMGQEVILRCVPISNHLYFYWYRQILGQKVEFLVSFYNNEISEKSEIFDDQFSVERPDGSNFTLKIRSTKLEDSAMYFCASQRTSSYEQYFGPGTRLTVT.